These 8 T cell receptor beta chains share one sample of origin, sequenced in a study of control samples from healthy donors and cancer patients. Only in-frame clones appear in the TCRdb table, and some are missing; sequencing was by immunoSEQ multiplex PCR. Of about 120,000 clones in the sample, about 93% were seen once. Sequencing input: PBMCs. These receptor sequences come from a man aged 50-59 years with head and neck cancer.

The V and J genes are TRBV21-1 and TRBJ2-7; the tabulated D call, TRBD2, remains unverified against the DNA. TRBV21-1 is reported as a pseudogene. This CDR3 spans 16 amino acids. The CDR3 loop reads CASSKEPGVSSYEQYF. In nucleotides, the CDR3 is TGTGCCAGCAGCAAAGAGCCCGGTGTGAGCTCCTACGAGCAGTACTTC.

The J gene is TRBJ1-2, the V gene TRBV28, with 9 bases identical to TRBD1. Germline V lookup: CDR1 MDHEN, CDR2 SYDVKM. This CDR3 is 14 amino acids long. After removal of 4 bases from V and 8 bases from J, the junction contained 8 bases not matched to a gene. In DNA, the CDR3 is TGTGCCAGCAGTTCCCCCGGACAGGGGACAGGCTACACCTTC. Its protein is CASSSPGQGTGYTF.

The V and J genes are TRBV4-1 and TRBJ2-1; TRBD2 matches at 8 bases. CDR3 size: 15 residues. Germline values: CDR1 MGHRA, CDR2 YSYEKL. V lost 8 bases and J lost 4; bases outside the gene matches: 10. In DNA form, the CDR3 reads TGCGCCAGCGGGTCGGGGGGGGATTCATACAATGAGCAGTTCTTC. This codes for CASGSGGDSYNEQFF.

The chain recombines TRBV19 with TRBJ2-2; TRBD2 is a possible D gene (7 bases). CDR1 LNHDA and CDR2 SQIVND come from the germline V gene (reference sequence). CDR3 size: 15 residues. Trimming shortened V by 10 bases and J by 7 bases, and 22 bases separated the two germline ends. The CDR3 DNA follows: TGTGCCACCCGTAAAGGGGGGGCTAAGGACGGGGAGCTGTTTTTT. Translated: CATRKGGAKDGELFF.

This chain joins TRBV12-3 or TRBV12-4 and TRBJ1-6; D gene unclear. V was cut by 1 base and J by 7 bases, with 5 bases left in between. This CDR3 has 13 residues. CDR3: CASSLGANSPLHF. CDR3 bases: TGTGCCAGCAGTTTAGGGGCGAATTCACCCCTCCACTTT.

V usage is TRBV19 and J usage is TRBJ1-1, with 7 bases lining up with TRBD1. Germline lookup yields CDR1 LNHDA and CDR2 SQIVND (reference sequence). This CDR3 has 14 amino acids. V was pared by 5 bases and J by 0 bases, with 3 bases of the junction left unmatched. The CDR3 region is CASSPGTVNTEAFF. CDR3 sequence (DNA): TGTGCCAGTAGTCCGGGGACAGTGAACACTGAAGCTTTCTTT.

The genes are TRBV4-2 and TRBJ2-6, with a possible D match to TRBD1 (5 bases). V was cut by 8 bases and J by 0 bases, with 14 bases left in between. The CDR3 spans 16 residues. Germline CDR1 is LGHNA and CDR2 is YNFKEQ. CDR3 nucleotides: TGTGCCAGCGCGACAGCCCCATTCTCTGGGGCCAACGTCCTGACTTTC. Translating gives CASATAPFSGANVLTF.

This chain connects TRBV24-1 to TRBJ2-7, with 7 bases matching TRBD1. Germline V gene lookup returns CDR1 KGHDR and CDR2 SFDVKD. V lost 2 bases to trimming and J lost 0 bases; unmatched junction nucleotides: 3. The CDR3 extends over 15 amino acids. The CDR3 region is CATSDSGGSSYEQYF. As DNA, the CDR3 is TGTGCCACCAGTGATTCAGGGGGTAGCTCCTACGAGCAGTACTTC.